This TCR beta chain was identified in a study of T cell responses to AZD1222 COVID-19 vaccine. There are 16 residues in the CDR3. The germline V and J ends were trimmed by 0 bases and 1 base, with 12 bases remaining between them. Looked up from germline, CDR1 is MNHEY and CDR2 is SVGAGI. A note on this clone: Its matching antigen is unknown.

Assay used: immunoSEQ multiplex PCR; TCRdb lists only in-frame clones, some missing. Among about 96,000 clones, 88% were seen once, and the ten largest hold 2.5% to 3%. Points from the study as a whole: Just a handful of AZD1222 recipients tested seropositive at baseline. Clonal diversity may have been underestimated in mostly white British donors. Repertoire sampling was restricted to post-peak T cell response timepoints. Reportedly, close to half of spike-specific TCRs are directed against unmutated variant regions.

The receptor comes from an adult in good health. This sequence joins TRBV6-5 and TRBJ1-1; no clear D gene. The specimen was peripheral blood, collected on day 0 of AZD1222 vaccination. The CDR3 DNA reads TGTGCCAGCAGTTACTCGAGGTCTGAACCGAACACTGAAGCTTTCTTT. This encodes CASSYSRSEPNTEAFF.